This TCR beta chain is drawn from a study of OX40 agonist ivuxolimab in advanced cancers. Study details: Ivuxolimab doses were 0.01, 0.1, 0.3, 1.5, 3 or 10 mg/kg every 2 weeks. Three patients showed partial responses: one hepatocellular carcinoma and two cutaneous melanoma cases.

Study observations and caveats: Within 6 weeks, CD4+ and CD8+ blood T cells expanded clonally at 0.1 to 3.0 mg/kg.

Libraries were prepared by immunoSEQ multiplex PCR; TCRdb keeps only in-frame clonotypes and omits some of them. The sample holds about 64,000 clones, approximately 85% seen once. Sampled blood was obtained at baseline, cycle 4 day 1, and cycle 7 day 1. Unmatched junction bases numbered 7, after V lost 6 bases and J lost 11 bases. CDR3 length equals 12 residues. Germline loops: CDR1 SNHLY, CDR2 FYNNEI. Turning to this clone: The target antigen is unknown.

Sequenced material: CD4+ or CD8+ T cells sorted from blood, taken in a trial of the OX40 agonist ivuxolimab. This sequence originates from an adult with an advanced solid tumor such as melanoma, head and neck, liver or kidney cancer. The chain links TRBV2 to TRBJ2-1; 7 bases map to TRBD1. The CDR3 spells CASRLTGIKQFF. The CDR3, as DNA: TGTGCCAGCAGATTGACAGGGATTAAGCAGTTCTTC.